This T cell receptor (beta chain) came from a study of PD-L1 blockade in urothelial cancer. Across the study: The researchers analyzed blood 3 weeks (second dose) and 6 weeks after treatment start. Researchers found blood samples held a median of approximately 150,000 T cells. Overall study findings and caveats: Lower than median blood TCR clonality before treatment predicted better survival.

Germline V gives CDR1 MDHEN, CDR2 SYDVKM. Deletions cut 5 bases from V and 9 bases from J, with 23 bases between. The CDR3 sequence is 16 residues long. Patients were diagnosed with urothelial carcinoma, either locally advanced or metastatic. Assay: immunoSEQ multiplex PCR; the TCRdb copy retains only in-frame clones and omits some. Among about 88,000 clones, approximately 91% were seen once, and the ten largest hold roughly 9.4%. To note about this clone: The antigen is undetermined.

This receptor was obtained from a man aged 60-69 years with urothelial cancer. The sample in question was PBMCs, obtained around atezolizumab (anti-PD-L1) treatment. The rearrangement links TRBV28 to TRBJ2-1; maybe TRBD2 (8 bases). CDR3 nucleotide sequence: TGTGCCAGCAGTATCAGACAGGGACTAGGGGACAGTGAGCAGTTCTTC. This gives the protein CASSIRQGLGDSEQFF.